The 32 T cell receptor beta chains below were found in one sample sequenced in a study of blood T cells in healthy people across ages. A J-beta primer mix and a sample-barcoded 5' primer were used in a second PCR of about 7 to 12 cycles. TCRdb processed the 5' RACE reads anew with MiXCR; each CDR3 protein has one entry. Of about 720,000 distinct CDR3 sequences listed, around 25% were seen once; the top ten hold approximately 3.7%. The sample was also linked to a second study, of T cells of mothers and their children.

Input material: blood. The receptor source for this set is a boy younger than 18 in good health.

The gene calls are TRBV28 and TRBJ2-5; the match to TRBD1 covers 7 bases. Germline lookup yields CDR1 MDHEN and CDR2 SYDVKM. Trimming at V came to 4 bases and at J to 5 bases, leaving 16 bases not matched to a gene. The CDR3 consists of 17 residues. The DNA for the CDR3 is TGTGCCAGCAGTTCCGTTGGGGCAGGGGGTTTGAGGGAGACCCAGTACTTC. Protein sequence: CASSSVGAGGLRETQYF.

This clonotype appeared a few times. The rearrangement uses TRBV12-3 or TRBV12-4 and TRBJ2-1; possible D gene TRBD2, 6 bases. The CDR3 sequence is 14 residues long. The V end was cut by 6 bases, the J end by 12 bases, with 21 bases between. In DNA, the CDR3 is TGTGCCAGCAGCCTGGGACCCAACGGAGGGCGGCAGTTCTTC. This translates into CASSLGPNGGRQFF.

The chain has TRBV7-9 and TRBJ2-5, with D perhaps matching TRBD2 (5 bases). Deletions cut 4 bases from V and 4 bases from J, with 16 bases between. The CDR3 loop spans 15 amino acids. Germline V CDR1 and CDR2: SEHNR, FQNEAQ (reference sequence). Here the CDR3 DNA reads TGTGCCAGCAGCTCGGGGAATCCCCGGGGAGAGACCCAGTACTTC. It specifies CASSSGNPRGETQYF.

The chain recombines TRBV29-1 with TRBJ2-5, with no clear D. Trimming stripped 7 bases from V and 3 bases from J, with 12 bases between. From germline, CDR1 is SQVTM and CDR2 ANQGSEA. This CDR3 is built from 12 residues. The CDR3 DNA sequence: TGCAGCGCTTGGGCAACCGAAGAGACCCAGTACTTC. Residues: CSAWATEETQYF.

This clonotype occurred a few times. The CDR3 sequence: CASSFAADTSTDTQYF. The CDR3 nucleotides read TGCGCCAGCAGCTTCGCGGCCGACACTAGCACAGATACGCAGTATTTT. The rearrangement links TRBV5-1 to TRBJ2-3, with D unclear. V gave up 2 bases and J gave up 0 bases, with 13 bases separating them. The germline CDR1 and CDR2 sequences are SGHRS and YFSETQ. The length of the CDR3 is 16 residues.

The V gene is TRBV6-2 or TRBV6-3, the J gene TRBJ2-7; TRBD1 is a possible D gene (5 bases). The CDR3 totals 15 residues. The V gene's germline CDR1 is MNHEY and CDR2 SVGEGT. The V and J ends lost 6 bases and 3 bases respectively, with 18 bases between them. CDR3 residues: CASSPDPSRGYEQYF. DNA for the CDR3: TGTGCCAGCAGCCCCGACCCCTCTAGGGGCTACGAGCAGTACTTC.

The rearrangement uses TRBV24-1 and TRBJ2-5; the D gene could be TRBD1 or TRBD2 (5 bases each). With the DNA end fitting TRBJ2-1 better, the J assignment may be wrong. This CDR3 comprises 16 residues. Germline values: CDR1 KGHDR, CDR2 SFDVKD. The CDR3 DNA sequence: TGTGCCACCAGTGATCCGAGGACCGGGACGGAGCATGAGCAGTTCTTC. It specifies CATSDPRTGTEHEQFF.

The J gene is TRBJ1-2, the V gene TRBV29-1; D unclear. This CDR3 spans 12 amino acids. Trimming left V 4 bases short and J 2 bases short, with 8 bases between. Germline V gene sequence: CDR1 SQVTM, CDR2 ANQGSEA. The DNA for the CDR3 is TGCAGCGTTGCTCACGGGAACTATGGCTACACCTTC. Its protein is CSVAHGNYGYTF.

V usage is TRBV28 and J usage is TRBJ1-4; D ambiguous. Germline lookup yields CDR1 MDHEN and CDR2 SYDVKM. The V gene lost 4 bases and the J gene lost 3 bases, with 12 bases spanning the gap. The CDR3 is 15 residues long. In DNA, the CDR3 is TGTGCCAGCAGTTCCCCCGGGCCACCTAATGAAAAACTGTTTTTT. Translated: CASSSPGPPNEKLFF. The whole variable domain, remainder taken from reference TRBV28 and TRBJ1-4, is DVKVTQSSRYLVKRTGEKVFLECVQDMDHENMFWYRQDPGLGLRLIYFSYDVKMKEKGDIPEGYSVSREKKERFSLILESASTNQTSMYLCASSSPGPPNEKLFFGSGTQLSVL.

The V gene is TRBV5-6, the J gene TRBJ1-2; TRBD1 matches at 8 bases. The CDR3 totals 13 residues. J lost 8 bases, V lost 2 bases, and 5 bases had no gene match. Germline V gene sequence: CDR1 SGHDT, CDR2 YYEEEE. CDR3 coding DNA: TGTGCCAGCAGCTTCGGACAGGGAGACGGCTACACCTTC. Its translation: CASSFGQGDGYTF.

This clonotype was counted only a few times. The rearrangement joins TRBV7-3 to TRBJ2-2; TRBD1 aligns across 10 bases. Germline CDR1 is SGHTA and CDR2 is FQGTGA. CDR3 length: 15 residues. Trimming removed 5 bases from V and 7 bases from J; junction bases left unmatched: 7. CDR3 coding DNA: TGTGCCAGCAGCCCCTGGACAGGGGGGCACGGGGAGCTGTTTTTT. It translates to CASSPWTGGHGELFF.

This clonotype came up a few times. The V call is TRBV6-5, the J call TRBJ2-7, with a weak D call TRBD2 (6 bases). Germline-derived CDR1 and CDR2 are MNHEY and SVGAGI. Trimming took 6 bases from V and 0 from J, leaving 15 bases between them. The CDR3 has 15 residues. CDR3 DNA: TGTGCCAGCAGGTCCCCCGGGAGAGCCTCCTACGAGCAGTACTTC. Translation gives CASRSPGRASYEQYF.

This clonotype has a count of ten or more. The chain employs TRBV28 and TRBJ2-5, with 9 nucleotides matching TRBD1. Germline lookup yields CDR1 MDHEN and CDR2 SYDVKM. The J segment lost 5 bases and the V segment lost 8 bases, leaving 6 bases of the junction unmatched. The CDR3 runs 13 residues. The chain's CDR3 is CASGDRVYETQYF. CDR3 nucleotide sequence: TGTGCCAGCGGGGACAGGGTCTACGAGACCCAGTACTTC.

This clonotype was observed a few times. The chain couples TRBV21-1 to TRBJ2-3; the tabulated D call, TRBD1, remains unverified against the DNA. TRBV21-1 is tagged as a pseudogene. The CDR3 loop spans 18 amino acids. CDR3 coding DNA: TGTGCCAGCAGCAGCGAGCCACAGGGGGCTTGGAAAACAGATACGCAGTATTTT. Encoded protein: CASSSEPQGAWKTDTQYF.

This chain joins TRBV20-1 and TRBJ2-3, with 9 positions matching TRBD2. The CDR3 runs 18 residues. J was trimmed by 4 bases and V by 0 bases; bases with no gene match: 14. CDR1 and CDR2 (germline): DFQATT, SNEGSKA (reference sequence). CDR3 nucleotides: TGCAGTGCTAGAGATGAGGGGGAAAGCGGGAGGTACGCAGATACGCAGTATTTT. Protein: CSARDEGESGRYADTQYF.

This clonotype was found a few times. The V gene is TRBV6-2 or TRBV6-3, the J gene TRBJ1-6; no reliable D call. The CDR3 contains 16 residues. Germline CDR1 reads MNHEY; CDR2 reads SVGEGT. Deletions cut 0 bases from V and 5 bases from J, with 11 bases between. The CDR3 DNA sequence: TGTGCCAGCAGTTACTCGAGGAGGAGCCATAATTCACCCCTCCACTTT. As protein: CASSYSRRSHNSPLHF.

This chain links TRBV12-3 or TRBV12-4 with TRBJ2-3; TRBD2 matches 7 bases. Trimming at V came to 8 bases and at J to 1 base, leaving 9 bases not matched to a gene. This CDR3 comprises 15 residues. In DNA, the CDR3 is TGTGCCAGCCTGGGGGGGACTTCACGCACAGATACGCAGTATTTT. Its translation: CASLGGTSRTDTQYF.

The chain links TRBV29-1 to TRBJ2-5; TRBD1 matches at 7 bases. Trimming removed 3 bases from V and 5 bases from J; junction bases left unmatched: 9. Looked up from germline, CDR1 is SQVTM and CDR2 is ANQGSEA. The CDR3 is 14 residues long. CDR3 amino acids: CSVEGTETWETQYF. The CDR3 DNA sequence: TGCAGCGTTGAGGGGACAGAAACCTGGGAGACCCAGTACTTC.

In this sample, this clonotype turned up a few times. V is TRBV7-9 and J is TRBJ2-5; TRBD2 matches 12 bases. The DNA end lines up better with TRBJ2-7; the J call may be wrong. This CDR3 is 14 amino acids long. The germline V gene encodes CDR1 SEHNR and CDR2 FQNEAQ (reference sequence). This CDR3 reads CASSSGLAGNEQYF. The CDR3 DNA sequence: TGTGCCAGCAGCTCCGGACTAGCGGGGAACGAGCAGTACTTC.

This clonotype was seen a handful of times. This chain joins TRBV6-6 and TRBJ2-5; a possible D gene is TRBD2 (6 bases). Per the germline V gene, CDR1 is MNHNY and CDR2 is SVGAGI (reference sequence). CDR3 length: 15 amino acids. V gave up 0 bases and J gave up 5 bases, with 13 bases separating them. The CDR3 sequence is CASSYSGTPGETQYF. The CDR3 coding sequence is TGTGCCAGCAGTTACTCTGGGACTCCGGGGGAGACCCAGTACTTC.

This clonotype turned up a few times. V is TRBV27 and J is TRBJ1-4; 7 nucleotides agree with TRBD1. V shed 5 bases, J shed 7 bases, and the junction held 10 bases outside the gene matches. The germline gives CDR1 MNHEY, CDR2 SMNVEV (reference sequence). The CDR3 is made up of 15 amino acids. CDR3 sequence (DNA): TGTGCCAGCAGTCAGAGAGGGGGCTGGACTGAAAAACTGTTTTTT. It yields the protein CASSQRGGWTEKLFF.

The chain links TRBV28 to TRBJ2-7, with D possibly TRBD2 on 5 matching bases. V lost 3 bases, J lost 0 bases, and 18 bases lay in between. Germline values: CDR1 MDHEN, CDR2 SYDVKM. CDR3 length: 17 amino acids. In DNA, the CDR3 is TGTGCCAGCAGTTTTTCGGGTCGGGGTTTAAGCTCCTACGAGCAGTACTTC. Residues: CASSFSGRGLSSYEQYF.

The genes are TRBV25-1 and TRBJ1-2; no clear D. V lost 8 bases and J lost 3, with 7 bases in between. Germline CDR1 and CDR2: MGHDK and SYGVNS. The CDR3 contains 11 residues. The CDR3 here is CASGTHYGYTF. CDR3 in DNA: TGTGCCAGCGGTACTCACTATGGCTACACCTTC.

Here the CDR3 DNA reads TGTGCCAGCAGTTCAGGGGGAAAAACCCAAGAGACCCAGTACTTC. This gives the protein CASSSGGKTQETQYF. The chain joins TRBV28 to TRBJ2-5, with TRBD1 matching over 7 bases. J lost 1 base, V lost 4 bases, and 6 bases had no gene match. CDR1 MDHEN and CDR2 SYDVKM come from the germline V gene. This CDR3 is built from 15 residues.

The rearrangement joins TRBV20-1 to TRBJ2-6; the D is unclear. The CDR3 loop spans 15 amino acids. V lost 7 bases, J lost 0 bases, and 13 bases lay in between. Germline CDR1 DFQATT, CDR2 SNEGSKA (reference sequence). DNA for the CDR3: TGCAGTGTTAAGCTCGGAAGCTCTGGGGCCAACGTCCTGACTTTC. Translation gives CSVKLGSSGANVLTF.

The chain has TRBV6-5 and TRBJ2-3; 7 nucleotides line up with TRBD2. CDR1 is MNHEY, CDR2 SVGAGI, per germline. The ends lost 6 bases at V and 7 bases at J; junction bases unmatched: 13. The CDR3 loop spans 15 amino acids. Here the CDR3 reads CASSPTHLGGNTQYF. In DNA form, the CDR3 reads TGTGCCAGCAGCCCTACTCACTTGGGAGGGAATACGCAGTATTTT.

The CDR3 DNA reads as TGTGCCAGCAGGGTAGCGGGAGGACCAAAAGAGACCCAGTACTTC. Protein product: CASRVAGGPKETQYF. V usage is TRBV6-2 or TRBV6-3 and J usage is TRBJ2-5, with TRBD2 matching 10 bases. After removal of 6 bases from V and 3 bases from J, the junction contained 7 bases not matched to a gene. Germline V lookup: CDR1 MNHEY, CDR2 SVGEGT. The CDR3 loop spans 15 amino acids.

The genes are TRBV7-9 and TRBJ2-1, with D possibly matching TRBD2 (5 bases). There are 15 residues in the CDR3. The V end lost 0 bases, the J end lost 10 bases, and 16 bases lay between the germline ends. Germline CDR1 and CDR2: SEHNR and FQNEAQ (reference sequence). CDR3 DNA: TGTGCCAGCAGCTTAGCAGAGAGAGGGCCACCGGAGCAGTTCTTC. Residues: CASSLAERGPPEQFF. Combining the CDR3 with reference TRBV7-9 and TRBJ2-1 gives the whole variable domain DTGVSQNPRHKITKRGQNVTFRCDPISEHNRLYWYRQTLGQGPEFLTYFQNEAQLEKSRLLSDRFSAERPKGSFSTLEIQRTEQGDSAMYLCASSLAERGPPEQFFGPGTRLTVL.

This clonotype was counted a few times. This sequence joins TRBV29-1 and TRBJ2-5; D remains unclear. The J call may be mistaken, given a closer DNA end match to TRBJ2-1. The CDR3 is 13 amino acids. Germline values: CDR1 SQVTM, CDR2 ANQGSEA. CDR3 loop: CSVELKLVNEQFF. CDR3 nucleotides: TGCAGCGTTGAGCTAAAACTTGTGAATGAGCAGTTCTTC.

This clonotype was counted a few times. Just one base apart from a much larger clone, this may be a read error. The chain employs TRBV6-6 and TRBJ1-2, with D tentatively TRBD1 (5 bases). Germline V gene lookup returns CDR1 MNHNY and CDR2 SVGAGI (reference sequence). The V end was cut by 2 bases, the J end by 7 bases, with 17 bases between. CDR3 length: 15 residues. The CDR3 nucleotides are TGTGCCAGCAGTTACAGCAGGGATAACCCTTGTGGCTACACCTTC. This translates into CASSYSRDNPCGYTF.

The rearrangement uses TRBV20-1 and TRBJ2-1; D is undetermined. Trimming removed 1 base at V and 7 bases at J, with 14 bases between. The CDR3 covers 14 residues. Germline V lookup: CDR1 DFQATT, CDR2 SNEGSKA (reference sequence). The chain's CDR3 is CSARGRAGWNEQFF. The DNA of the CDR3 is TGCAGTGCTAGAGGACGGGCTGGGTGGAATGAGCAGTTCTTC.

The chain has TRBV5-1 and TRBJ1-3, with D unresolved. Germline CDR1 and CDR2: SGHRS and YFSETQ. CDR3 length: 15 amino acids. With 4 bases removed from V and 2 bases from J, the gap between germline ends came to 13 bases. CDR3: CASSQTTLTGNTIYF. CDR3 in DNA: TGCGCCAGCAGCCAGACAACCCTAACTGGAAACACCATATATTTT.